This T cell receptor (beta chain) originates from a study of blood T cells in healthy people across ages. Each sample yielded at least 6 micrograms of PBMC total RNA. The germline CDR1 and CDR2 sequences are ENHRY and SYGVKD. The CDR3 is made up of 9 amino acids. Primed by a sample-barcoded 5' primer and a J-beta primer mix, a second PCR proceeded for about 6 to 12 cycles. MiXCR was run by TCRdb on the 5' RACE reads, yielding one entry per CDR3 protein. The table shows hundreds of thousands of distinct CDR3 sequences, with 20% to 25% occurring only once. The same data also went into a second study, on T cells of mothers and their children. As reported in that work: Compared with unrelated pairs, related mother-child pairs had slightly higher, non-significant overlap.

This chain links TRBV10-3 with TRBJ2-5; D is ambiguous. The closer fit of TRBJ2-7 to the DNA end suggests the J call may be wrong. Sequences were obtained from blood. This sequence was found in a boy younger than 18 in good health. The CDR3 region is CANKYEQYF. CDR3 bases: TGTGCCAACAAGTACGAGCAGTACTTC.